Here is one T cell receptor beta chain with its context. These data come from a study of control samples from healthy donors and cancer patients. Repertoires were generated with immunoSEQ multiplex PCR, while TCRdb's copy carries only in-frame clones and drops some. The sample consists of 75,000 to 95,000 clones, 90% of them appearing once. The CDR3 is 11 residues long. Germline V gene sequence: CDR1 SQVTM, CDR2 ANQGSEA. V was pared by 3 bases and J by 6 bases, with 8 bases between. This chain joins TRBV29-1 and TRBJ1-2, with D perhaps matching TRBD1 (6 bases). The sample consisted of blood. The origin of this receptor is a woman aged 18-29 years in good health. CDR3 bases: TGCAGCGTTGAGGGGGCTAATGGCTACACCTTC. Translation gives CSVEGANGYTF.